The TCR beta chain under discussion was sequenced for a study of blood T cell repertoires in COVID-19. In the study's own analysis: Amplification with reference gene primers provided the estimates of nucleated cell counts. Profiling relied on immunoSEQ multiplex PCR, and the TCRdb table lists in-frame clones only, not all of them. V and J calls and clone size come straight from that table; D and trimming were deduced from the DNA. This table holds fewer than 300,000 clones, about 88% found once. In Seattle, patients joined the study during active infection and were tracked longitudinally. V was trimmed by 10 bases and J by 7 bases, leaving 17 bases between them. The CDR3 covers 13 residues. The germline V gene encodes CDR1 SNHLY and CDR2 FYNNEI.

The receptor was derived from a human donor with COVID-19, enrolled during active disease. The donor label of this sample is uncertain. The chain recombines TRBV2 with TRBJ2-1, with a tentative D call TRBD1 (6 bases). The sequencing sample was made of peripheral blood. DNA for the CDR3: TGTGCCAACGCCGGGACAAGGATTAATGAGCAGTTCTTC. Translation gives CANAGTRINEQFF.